A selection of T cell receptor beta chains follows, all from one sample in a study of blood T cell repertoires in COVID-19. The method was immunoSEQ multiplex PCR; TCRdb's version includes in-frame clones alone and lacks a portion of them. The table records fewer than 350,000 clones, approximately 85% of them present only once. The source material was peripheral blood. These receptors were taken from a human donor in a cohort sampled during active COVID-19. CDR3s include the opening cysteine and the closing phenylalanine or tryptophan. The D gene is left open where the match is weak.

CDR3	DNA	V	D	J
CASSIDQNGGTEAFF	TGTGCCAGTAGTATAGACCAAAATGGGGGGACTGAAGCTTTCTTT	TRBV19	NA	TRBJ1-1
CASSPNEQFF	TGTGCCAGCAGTCCGAATGAGCAGTTCTTC	TRBV6-7	NA	TRBJ2-1
CASSTQGVSLGKLFF	TGTGCCAGCAGTACACAGGGGGTTAGCTTGGGAAAACTGTTTTTT	TRBV27	TRBD1	TRBJ1-4
CASSLGDTEAFF	TGTGCCAGCAGCTTAGGAGACACTGAAGCTTTCTTT	TRBV11-1	NA	TRBJ1-1
CASSLAAVGGEKLFF	TGTGCCAGCAGCTTAGCGGCTGTCGGGGGGGAAAAACTGTTTTTT	TRBV7-2	NA	TRBJ1-4
CASSLAGRLEKAFF	TGTGCCAGCAGCTTGGCAGGGCGGTTAGAGAAAGCTTTCTTT	TRBV5-6	NA	TRBJ1-1
CASSEKRGDPYEQYF	TGTGCCAGCAGTGAAAAGCGGGGGGATCCCTACGAGCAGTACTTC	TRBV2	TRBD2	TRBJ2-7
CASSPLIASGGDTDTQYF	TGTGCCAGCAGCCCCCTAATTGCTAGCGGGGGGGACACAGATACGCAGTATTTT	TRBV4-2	TRBD2	TRBJ2-3
CASSAGQGTGYTF	TGTGCCAGCAGCGCGGGACAGGGGACGGGCTACACCTTC	TRBV9	TRBD1	TRBJ1-2
CASSIRDSNQPQHF	TGTGCCAGTAGTATTCGAGATAGCAATCAGCCCCAGCATTTT	TRBV19	NA	TRBJ1-5
CAISGTSQGTDTQYF	TGTGCCATCAGTGGAACCTCCCAGGGCACAGATACGCAGTATTTT	TRBV10-3	NA	TRBJ2-3